Below, 29 T cell receptor beta chains from the same sample are listed, as sequenced in a study of T cell responses to AZD1222 COVID-19 vaccine. Profiling relied on immunoSEQ multiplex PCR, and the TCRdb table lists in-frame clones only, not all of them. Altogether around 130,000 clones are present, 93% being singletons, with the ten largest covering around 3.3%. Here the sequenced sample was peripheral blood, taken on day 0 of AZD1222 vaccination. The source is an adult in good health.

This chain links TRBV7-8 with TRBJ1-5; no firm D call. The V gene's germline CDR1 is SGHVS and CDR2 FQNEAQ. The V gene lost 5 bases and the J gene lost 3 bases, with 14 bases spanning the gap. The CDR3 loop spans 15 amino acids. CDR3 sequence: CASSPLSGINQPQHF. In DNA, the CDR3 is TGTGCCAGCAGCCCGCTGTCGGGGATCAATCAGCCCCAGCATTTT.

The V call is TRBV7-4, the J call TRBJ1-4, with 9 bases identical to TRBD1. Germline lookup yields CDR1 SGHVT and CDR2 SQSDAQ. V shed 1 base and J 8 bases; nucleotides not matched to a gene: 5. This CDR3 is built from 15 residues. The CDR3 protein is CASSLENRGQEKLFF. Here the CDR3 DNA reads TGTGCCAGCAGCTTAGAGAACAGGGGGCAAGAAAAACTGTTTTTT. The full variable domain, completed using reference TRBV7-4 and TRBJ1-4, is GAGVSQSPRYKVAKRGRDVALRCDSISGHVTLYWYRQTLGQGSEVLTYSQSDAQRDKSGRPSGRFSAERPERSVSTLKIQRTEQGDSAVYLCASSLENRGQEKLFFGSGTQLSVL.

The gene calls are TRBV2 and TRBJ1-1, with D tentatively TRBD1 (5 bases). Germline values: CDR1 SNHLY, CDR2 FYNNEI. Between the trimmed V and J ends, which lost 6 bases and 5 bases, there was a span of 13 bases. CDR3 length: 13 amino acids. The CDR3 nucleotides are TGTGCCAGCAGAACAGGCCGGGGGACTGAAGCTTTCTTT. Residues: CASRTGRGTEAFF.

The CDR3 is CASSQQLSSYNEQFF. In DNA form, the CDR3 reads TGTGCCAGCAGCCAACAGCTGAGCTCCTACAATGAGCAGTTCTTC. The chain has TRBV14 and TRBJ2-1; D is uncertain. The germline gives CDR1 SGHDN, CDR2 FVKESK. There are 15 residues in the CDR3. Trimming left V 2 bases short and J 0 bases short, with 8 bases between.

V and J are TRBV7-2 and TRBJ1-2; 8 bases line up with TRBD1. This CDR3 spans 14 amino acids. After removal of 7 bases from V and 7 bases from J, the junction contained 11 bases not matched to a gene. From germline, CDR1 is SGHTA and CDR2 FQGNSA. CDR3: CASTYQGQGFGYTF. In DNA form, the CDR3 reads TGTGCCAGCACCTACCAAGGACAGGGTTTTGGCTACACCTTC.

The chain joins TRBV30 to TRBJ1-6, with 10 bases aligning to TRBD1. CDR1 and CDR2 from the germline V gene are GTSNPN and SVGIG (reference sequence). The V and J ends lost 3 bases and 14 bases, in that order; junction bases with no gene match: 10. The CDR3 has 14 amino acids. The chain's CDR3 is CAWSWGTGETTLHF. The CDR3 DNA sequence: TGTGCCTGGAGCTGGGGGACAGGGGAAACCACCCTCCACTTT.

Only one count was recorded for this clone. The V and J genes are TRBV6-6 and TRBJ2-7, with a weak D call TRBD1 (5 bases). Trimming stripped 5 bases from V and 1 base from J, with 12 bases between. CDR1 is MNHNY and CDR2 is SVGAGI in the germline V gene (reference sequence). The CDR3 sequence is 14 residues long. The CDR3 sequence is CASSKFGASYEQYF. The CDR3, as DNA: TGTGCCAGCAGTAAGTTTGGGGCTTCCTACGAGCAGTACTTC.

The rearrangement uses TRBV6-6 and TRBJ1-3; no firm D call. Germline V gives CDR1 MNHNY, CDR2 SVGAGI (reference sequence). Trimming removed 6 bases from V and 4 bases from J, with 7 bases in between. This CDR3 is built from 12 residues. CDR3 sequence reads: CASRRGGNTIYF. CDR3 sequence (DNA): TGTGCCAGCAGACGAGGGGGAAACACCATATATTTT.

The CDR3 spells CSAQGATEAFF. CDR3 DNA sequence: TGCAGCGCCCAGGGTGCCACTGAAGCTTTCTTT. The J gene is TRBJ1-1, the V gene TRBV29-1, with a weak D call TRBD1 (5 bases). The CDR3 is 11 amino acids. In germline, CDR1 is SQVTM, CDR2 ANQGSEA. Trimming took off 7 bases at V and 4 bases at J, with 10 bases between the two ends.

The rearrangement joins TRBV24-1 to TRBJ1-2, with D perhaps matching TRBD1 (5 bases). V was trimmed by 2 bases and J by 8 bases, leaving 5 bases between them. The V gene's germline CDR1 is KGHDR and CDR2 SFDVKD. This CDR3 comprises 11 residues. CDR3 sequence: CATSDWGGYTF. CDR3 nucleotide sequence: TGTGCCACCAGTGATTGGGGGGGCTACACCTTC.

This clone has only a few counts. The V and J genes are TRBV19 and TRBJ1-5, with D maybe TRBD1 (5 bases). V lost 2 bases, J lost 7 bases, and 12 bases lay in between. Looked up from germline, CDR1 is LNHDA and CDR2 is SQIVND (reference sequence). This CDR3 is built from 14 residues. CDR3 bases: TGTGCCAGTAGTATATCAGGGCGTTCGCAGCCCCAGCATTTT. This sequence encodes CASSISGRSQPQHF.

The chain carries TRBV7-8 and TRBJ1-1; tentative D call: TRBD1 (5 bases). The germline CDR1 and CDR2 sequences are SGHVS and FQNEAQ. V gave up 4 bases and J gave up 0 bases, with 18 bases separating them. The CDR3 is 17 amino acids. CDR3 coding DNA: TGTGCCAGCAGCTCCCAGGGAGCTGGGTTAATGAACACTGAAGCTTTCTTT. Translated: CASSSQGAGLMNTEAFF.

This chain links TRBV7-9 with TRBJ1-1, with 9 bases aligning to TRBD1. V trimming: 1 base; J trimming: 11 bases; junction bases outside the gene matches: 2. This CDR3 contains 12 residues. CDR1 is SEHNR, CDR2 FQNEAQ, per germline (reference sequence). CDR3 residues: CASSLGDRAAFF. The CDR3 DNA follows: TGTGCCAGCAGCTTAGGGGACAGGGCGGCTTTCTTT.

The chain combines TRBV19 with TRBJ1-1; D is perhaps TRBD1 (5 bases). CDR3 size: 15 residues. Trimming left V 8 bases short and J 4 bases short, with 20 bases between. Germline loops: CDR1 LNHDA, CDR2 SQIVND (reference sequence). CDR3 nucleotides: TGTGCCAGTGGGGACTCCCAGAGGTCAGGCACTGAAGCTTTCTTT. Protein: CASGDSQRSGTEAFF.

This clone was picked up one time. As DNA, the CDR3 is TGTGCCAGAAGCCTAACGTGGGACAGGGGGCGAGAGACCCAGTACTTC. Residues: CARSLTWDRGRETQYF. The genes are TRBV7-5 and TRBJ2-5; TRBD1, the table's D call, lacks a check against the DNA. TRBV7-5 is annotated as a pseudogene. The CDR3 contains 16 residues.

This clone showed up just a few times. The genes are TRBV5-6 and TRBJ2-7; TRBD2 matches at 10 bases. With 3 bases clipped from V and 6 bases from J, the junction kept 0 bases outside the gene matches. CDR3 length equals 12 residues. The germline V gene encodes CDR1 SGHDT and CDR2 YYEEEE. The CDR3 loop is CASSWTSGEQYF. The CDR3 DNA sequence: TGTGCCAGCAGCTGGACTAGCGGCGAGCAGTACTTC.

The V gene is TRBV11-2, the J gene TRBJ1-3; 7 nucleotides align to TRBD1. The trim removed 5 bases at V and 7 bases at J, leaving 11 bases unmatched. Germline V gene lookup returns CDR1 SGHAT and CDR2 FQNNGV. The length of the CDR3 is 15 residues. The CDR3: CASSQGTVKGNTIYF. Written as DNA, the CDR3 is TGTGCCAGCAGCCAAGGGACAGTCAAAGGGAACACCATATATTTT. Full variable domain (missing parts from reference TRBV11-2 and TRBJ1-3): EAGVAQSPRYKIIEKRQSVAFWCNPISGHATLYWYQQILGQGPKLLIQFQNNGVVDDSQLPKDRFSAERLKGVDSTLKIQPAKLEDSAVYLCASSQGTVKGNTIYFGEGSWLTVV.

The table lists this clone with a few counts. The chain links TRBV18 to TRBJ1-1; no definite D call. V was cut by 4 bases and J by 1 base, with 7 bases left in between. This CDR3 spans 13 amino acids. The germline V gene encodes CDR1 KGHSH and CDR2 LQKENI. DNA for the CDR3: TGTGCCAGCTCACACGACACGAACACTGAAGCTTTCTTT. Protein sequence: CASSHDTNTEAFF.

The chain carries TRBV5-6 and TRBJ2-5; D is ambiguous. Trimming removed 4 bases from V and 5 bases from J, with 12 bases in between. The V gene's germline CDR1 is SGHDT and CDR2 YYEEEE. The CDR3 totals 13 residues. CDR3 DNA sequence: TGTGCCAGCAGCCTATTCGGGCGGGAGACCCAGTACTTC. Translating it yields CASSLFGRETQYF.

This clone was recorded a few times. V usage is TRBV15 and J usage is TRBJ1-1, with D maybe TRBD1 (5 bases). The length of the CDR3 is 13 residues. Trimming took 4 bases from V and 1 from J, leaving 7 bases between them. Germline-derived CDR1 and CDR2 are LNHNV and YYDKDF (reference sequence). CDR3 region: CATSITGNTEAFF. The CDR3 bases are TGTGCCACCAGCATCACAGGGAACACTGAAGCTTTCTTT. The variable domain in full, with the rest retrieved from reference TRBV15 and TRBJ1-1, is DAMVIQNPRYQVTQFGKPVTLSCSQTLNHNVMYWYQQKSSQAPKLLFHYYDKDFNNEADTPDNFQSRRPNTSFCFLDIRSPGLGDTAMYLCATSITGNTEAFFGQGTRLTVV.

The chain links TRBV7-8 to TRBJ2-7; D gene ambiguous. Germline CDR1 reads SGHVS; CDR2 reads FQNEAQ. This CDR3 has 13 residues. Trimming cost V 5 bases and J 3 bases, with 11 bases left between them. The CDR3 nucleotides read TGTGCCAGCAGCCGAAGGGTGGACTACGAGCAGTACTTC. This codes for CASSRRVDYEQYF.

V usage is TRBV11-2 and J usage is TRBJ1-2, with D maybe TRBD1 (6 bases). The CDR3 totals 14 residues. The V gene's germline CDR1 is SGHAT and CDR2 FQNNGV. Trimming shortened V by 5 bases and J by 2 bases, and 12 bases separated the two germline ends. In nucleotides, the CDR3 is TGTGCCAGCAGCAGAGGGACAAGCAACTATGGCTACACCTTC. Amino acid sequence: CASSRGTSNYGYTF.

This chain joins TRBV14 and TRBJ2-2, with D possibly being TRBD2 (6 bases). CDR3 size: 16 residues. Trimming cost V 3 bases and J 0 bases, with 11 bases left between them. Germline CDR1 and CDR2: SGHDN and FVKESK. The CDR3 DNA reads as TGTGCCAGCAGCCATATGGGACTGACGAACACCGGGGAGCTGTTTTTT. Protein sequence: CASSHMGLTNTGELFF.

V is TRBV28 and J is TRBJ2-2, with D maybe TRBD1 (6 bases). Looked up from germline, CDR1 is MDHEN and CDR2 is SYDVKM. The CDR3 is 15 amino acids. V lost 6 bases, J lost 4 bases, and 15 bases lay in between. CDR3 protein: CASRSGGWGTGELFF. The CDR3 nucleotides are TGTGCCAGCAGGAGTGGGGGCTGGGGCACCGGGGAGCTGTTTTTT. The entire variable domain, with the rest obtained from reference TRBV28 and TRBJ2-2, is as follows: DVKVTQSSRYLVKRTGEKVFLECVQDMDHENMFWYRQDPGLGLRLIYFSYDVKMKEKGDIPEGYSVSREKKERFSLILESASTNQTSMYLCASRSGGWGTGELFFGEGSRLTVL.

The chain joins TRBV5-1 to TRBJ2-5, with a possible D match to TRBD2 (7 bases). CDR3 length: 16 amino acids. The ends were cut back, 0 bases at V and 1 base at J, with 13 bases in the middle. Germline CDR1 SGHRS, CDR2 YFSETQ. The CDR3 DNA follows: TGCGCCAGCAGCTTGGTAGGGGGAGGGATCCAAGAGACCCAGTACTTC. It yields the protein CASSLVGGGIQETQYF. Using reference TRBV5-1 and TRBJ2-5 for the parts outside the CDR3, the full variable domain is KAGVTQTPRYLIKTRGQQVTLSCSPISGHRSVSWYQQTPGQGLQFLFEYFSETQRNKGNFPGRFSGRQFSNSRSEMNVSTLELGDSALYLCASSLVGGGIQETQYFGPGTRLLVL.

Only a few counts were recorded for this clone. The chain joins TRBV28 to TRBJ2-7; D might be TRBD1 (5 bases). Trimming cost V 7 bases and J 0 bases, with 10 bases left between them. The CDR3 consists of 13 residues. The germline V gene encodes CDR1 MDHEN and CDR2 SYDVKM. CDR3: CASKQVFSYEQYF. Here the CDR3 DNA reads TGTGCCAGCAAACAGGTGTTCTCCTACGAGCAGTACTTC.

The genes are TRBV28 and TRBJ1-4; 8 bases line up with TRBD1. V lost 6 bases, J lost 4 bases, and 4 bases stayed unmatched. The CDR3 contains 14 residues. Germline assignment: CDR1 MDHEN and CDR2 SYDVKM. CDR3 nucleotides: TGTGCCAGCAGCAAAGGACAGGGTAATGAAAAACTGTTTTTT. Protein: CASSKGQGNEKLFF.

The V gene is TRBV6-1, the J gene TRBJ2-4, with 8 nucleotides matching TRBD2. CDR1 is MNHNS and CDR2 is SASEGT in the germline V gene. The CDR3 is 15 residues long. Losses at the gene ends were 2 bases for V and 8 bases for J; bases not matched to a gene: 8. CDR3 region: CASSEITGGRDIQYF. Written as DNA, the CDR3 is TGTGCCAGCAGTGAAATAACGGGAGGGCGGGACATTCAGTACTTC.

V usage is TRBV28 and J usage is TRBJ1-2; 7 bases fit TRBD1. The germline gives CDR1 MDHEN, CDR2 SYDVKM. The CDR3 is 14 amino acids. With 1 base clipped from V and 8 bases from J, the junction kept 7 bases outside the gene matches. Here the CDR3 reads CASSLSETGRGYTF. The CDR3, as DNA: TGTGCCAGCAGTTTATCCGAGACAGGGAGAGGCTACACCTTC.